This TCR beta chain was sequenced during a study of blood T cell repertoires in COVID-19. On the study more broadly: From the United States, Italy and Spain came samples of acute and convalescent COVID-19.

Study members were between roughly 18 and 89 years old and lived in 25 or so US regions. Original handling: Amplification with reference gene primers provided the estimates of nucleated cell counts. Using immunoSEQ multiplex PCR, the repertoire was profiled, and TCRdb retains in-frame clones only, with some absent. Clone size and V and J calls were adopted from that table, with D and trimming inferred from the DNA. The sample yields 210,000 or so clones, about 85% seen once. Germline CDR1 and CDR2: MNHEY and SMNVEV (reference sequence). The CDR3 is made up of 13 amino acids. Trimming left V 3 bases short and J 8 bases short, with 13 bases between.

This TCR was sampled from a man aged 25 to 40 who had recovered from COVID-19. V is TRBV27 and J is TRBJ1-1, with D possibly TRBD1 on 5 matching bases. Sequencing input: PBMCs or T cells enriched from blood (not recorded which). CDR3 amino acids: CASSFRGIREAFF. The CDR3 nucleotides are TGTGCCAGCAGTTTCCGGGGGATAAGGGAAGCTTTCTTT.